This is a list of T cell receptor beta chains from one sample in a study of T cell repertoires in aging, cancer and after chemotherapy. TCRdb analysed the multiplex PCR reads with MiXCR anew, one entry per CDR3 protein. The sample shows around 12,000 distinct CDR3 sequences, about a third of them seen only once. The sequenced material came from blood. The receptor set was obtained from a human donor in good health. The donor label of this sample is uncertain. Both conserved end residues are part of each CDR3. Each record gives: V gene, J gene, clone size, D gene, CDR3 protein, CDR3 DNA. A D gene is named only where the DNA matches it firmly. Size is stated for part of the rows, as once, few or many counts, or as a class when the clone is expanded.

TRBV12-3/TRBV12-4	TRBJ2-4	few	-	CASTPGQLGGDIQYF	TGTGCCAGCACCCCCGGACAGCTCGGCGGGGACATTCAGTACTTC
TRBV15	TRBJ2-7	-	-	CATRKGLGYEQYF	TGTGCCACCAGAAAGGGATTGGGCTACGAGCAGTACTTC
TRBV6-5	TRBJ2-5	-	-	CVSSYSGQQETQYF	TGTGTCAGCAGTTACTCGGGACAACAAGAGACCCAGTACTTC
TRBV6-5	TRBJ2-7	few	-	CASSYSTSSYEQYF	TGTGCCAGCAGTTACTCGACAAGCTCCTACGAGCAGTACTTC
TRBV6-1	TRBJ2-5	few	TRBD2	CASSVLAGGGETQYF	TGTGCCAGCAGTGTTTTAGCGGGAGGCGGAGAGACCCAGTACTTC
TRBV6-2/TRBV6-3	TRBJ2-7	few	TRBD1	CASGQDRGYSYEQYF	TGTGCCAGCGGTCAGGACAGGGGTTACTCCTACGAGCAGTACTTC
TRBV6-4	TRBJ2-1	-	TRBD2	CASSDRGGSYNEQFF	TGTGCCAGCAGTGACCGGGGGGGCTCCTACAATGAGCAGTTCTTC
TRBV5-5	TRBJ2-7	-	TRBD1	CASSIRPKRDRYGYEQYF	TGTGCCAGCAGCATACGACCCAAACGGGACAGGTACGGGTACGAGCAGTACTTC
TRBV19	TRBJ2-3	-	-	CASSIGSTDTQYF	TGTGCCAGTAGTATCGGGAGCACAGATACGCAGTATTTT
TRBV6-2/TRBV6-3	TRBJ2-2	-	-	CASSYQAPTSGGELFF	TGTGCCAGCAGTTACCAGGCACCTACTTCCGGCGGGGAGCTGTTTTTT
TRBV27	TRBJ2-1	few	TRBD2	CASRWSGRGYNEQFF	TGTGCCAGCAGATGGAGCGGGAGGGGCTACAATGAGCAGTTCTTC
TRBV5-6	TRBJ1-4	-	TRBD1	CANSPTGQGGEKLFF	TGTGCCAACAGCCCGACCGGACAGGGAGGTGAAAAACTGTTTTTT
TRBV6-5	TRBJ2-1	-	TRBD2	CASSRVSGLSYNEQFF	TGTGCCAGCAGTCGGGTTAGCGGGCTCTCCTACAATGAGCAGTTCTTC
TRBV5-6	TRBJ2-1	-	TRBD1	CASSLGQGAVYEQFF	TGCGCCAGCAGCTTGGGACAGGGGGCTGTATATGAGCAGTTCTTC
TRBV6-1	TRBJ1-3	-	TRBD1	CASRDDRGNGNTIYF	TGTGCCAGCAGAGATGACAGGGGGAATGGAAACACCATATATTTT
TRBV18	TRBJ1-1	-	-	CASSLQSGPVNTEAFF	TGTGCCAGCTCACTGCAGTCAGGGCCGGTGAACACTGAAGCTTTCTTT
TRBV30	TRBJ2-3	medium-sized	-	CARSRSWADTQYF	TGTGCCCGCTCAAGGTCCTGGGCAGATACGCAGTATTTT
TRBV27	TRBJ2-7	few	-	CASSLYGYEQYF	TGTGCCAGCAGTTTATACGGGTACGAGCAGTACTTC
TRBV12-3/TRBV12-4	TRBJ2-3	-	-	CASSPGAVEFTDTQYF	TGTGCCAGCAGTCCCGGGGCCGTGGAGTTCACAGATACGCAGTATTTT
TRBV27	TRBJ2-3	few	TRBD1	CASSVRQGADTQYF	TGTGCCAGCAGTGTTCGACAGGGGGCAGATACGCAGTATTTT
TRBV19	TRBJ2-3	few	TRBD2	CASSFFPGGSTDTQYF	TGTGCCAGTAGTTTTTTCCCCGGGGGGAGTACAGATACGCAGTATTTT
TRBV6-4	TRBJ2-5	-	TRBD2	CASSEIAGGLSTQYF	TGTGCCAGCAGTGAGATAGCGGGGGGCCTGAGTACCCAGTACTTC
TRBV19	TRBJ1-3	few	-	CASSNDVNTIYF	TGTGCCAGTAGTAACGATGTAAACACCATATATTTT
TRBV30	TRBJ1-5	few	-	CAWSESGGEQPQHF	TGTGCCTGGAGTGAAAGTGGGGGTGAGCAGCCCCAGCATTTT
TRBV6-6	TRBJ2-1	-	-	CASSPSSYNEQFF	TGTGCCAGCAGTCCAAGCTCCTACAATGAGCAGTTCTTC
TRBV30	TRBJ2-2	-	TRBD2	CAWSVAGGGTGELFF	TGTGCCTGGAGTGTAGCTGGGGGGGGGACCGGGGAGCTGTTTTTT
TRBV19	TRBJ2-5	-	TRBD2	CASSIDSRGGQETQYF	TGTGCCAGTAGTATAGATTCGCGGGGGGGCCAAGAGACCCAGTACTTC
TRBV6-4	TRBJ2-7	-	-	CASSEQGSADEQYF	TGTGCCAGCAGTGAACAAGGATCGGCTGACGAGCAGTACTTC